Below, 16 T cell receptor beta chains from the same sample are listed, as sequenced in a study of blood T cell repertoires in COVID-19. Libraries were prepared by immunoSEQ multiplex PCR; TCRdb keeps only in-frame clonotypes and omits some of them. The top ten clones hold around 1.9% of a sample with 380,000 or so clones, around 90% of them seen once. Sequenced material: PBMCs or T cells enriched from blood (not recorded which). The receptors shown here come from a woman aged 40 to 55 with acute COVID-19.

This rearrangement joins TRBV10-2 to TRBJ2-1, with D possibly matching TRBD1 (8 bases). Trimming took off 9 bases at V and 2 bases at J, with 14 bases between the two ends. The CDR3 runs to 14 residues. The germline V gene has CDR1 WSHSY and CDR2 SAAADI. The CDR3 DNA reads TGCGCCAGTTCACAGGGGGGGGCCTACAATGAGCAGTTCTTC. The encoded protein is CASSQGGAYNEQFF.

J is TRBJ1-1 and V is TRBV5-4; D not certain. V was cut by 4 bases and J by 11 bases, with 6 bases left in between. Germline V gives CDR1 SGHNT, CDR2 YYREEE (reference sequence). This CDR3 has 9 residues. CDR3 DNA: TGTGCCAGCAGCCCCGTGGCTTTCTTT. Its translation: CASSPVAFF.

V usage is TRBV7-9 and J usage is TRBJ2-7; tentatively, D is TRBD1 (5 bases). V was clipped by 5 bases and J by 5 bases, with 13 bases between them. The germline gives CDR1 SEHNR, CDR2 FQNEAQ (reference sequence). The CDR3 contains 13 residues. The CDR3 DNA follows: TGTGCCAGCAGCACAAGGACAATCGACGAGCAGTACTTC. The encoded protein is CASSTRTIDEQYF.

This chain connects TRBV7-6 to TRBJ1-2; TRBD1 is a possible D gene (5 bases). CDR1 is SGHVS and CDR2 is FNYEAQ in the germline V gene. The CDR3 has 14 residues. Trimming left V 0 bases short and J 2 bases short, with 7 bases between. The CDR3, as DNA: TGTGCCAGCAGCTTAGCAGGGGCCAACTATGGCTACACCTTC. This encodes CASSLAGANYGYTF.

This clone has only one observation. The chain uses TRBV5-4 and TRBJ2-5, with a possible D match to TRBD1 (6 bases). Germline lookup yields CDR1 SGHNT and CDR2 YYREEE (reference sequence). This CDR3 comprises 15 residues. The ends were cut back, 3 bases at V and 3 bases at J, with 15 bases in the middle. The CDR3 DNA reads as TGTGCCAGCAGCTATAGCATTAACAGGGAAGAGACCCAGTACTTC. This gives the protein CASSYSINREETQYF. The full variable domain, with the rest looked up from reference TRBV5-4 and TRBJ2-5, is ETGVTQSPTHLIKTRGQQVTLRCSSQSGHNTVSWYQQALGQGPQFIFQYYREEENGRGNFPPRFSGLQFPNYSSELNVNALELDDSALYLCASSYSINREETQYFGPGTRLLVL.

This clone appeared a single time. V usage is TRBV6-5 and J usage is TRBJ1-2; 7 bases agree with TRBD1. The J segment lost 6 bases and the V segment lost 6 bases, leaving 10 bases of the junction unmatched. The germline gives CDR1 MNHEY, CDR2 SVGAGI. The CDR3 is 14 residues long. This CDR3 reads CASRRDSFPNGYTF. The CDR3 DNA reads TGTGCCAGCAGACGGGACAGCTTCCCCAATGGCTACACCTTC.

This clone showed up just once. The rearrangement uses TRBV7-2 and TRBJ2-3, with 11 bases identical to TRBD2. This CDR3 spans 12 amino acids. Germline values: CDR1 SGHTA, CDR2 FQGNSA. V was clipped by 5 bases and J by 15 bases; unmatched bases: 7. The CDR3 DNA reads TGTGCCAGCAGCATTAGCGGGGGGGCCCCTTATTTT. This codes for CASSISGGAPYF.

CDR3 nucleotides: TGTGCCATCAGGAAGGGAGGAGTGAACACCGGGGAGCTGTTTTTT. Translating gives CAIRKGGVNTGELFF. The chain links TRBV10-3 to TRBJ2-2; TRBD2 is a possible D gene (6 bases). The CDR3 runs 15 residues. Looked up from germline, CDR1 is ENHRY and CDR2 is SYGVKD. The germline V and J ends were trimmed by 6 bases and 1 base, with 12 bases remaining between them.

A few counts support this clone. V gene TRBV2 combines with J gene TRBJ1-1; D remains ambiguous. The CDR3 runs to 14 residues. Germline lookup yields CDR1 SNHLY and CDR2 FYNNEI. Trimming stripped 4 bases from V and 2 bases from J, with 11 bases between. The CDR3 nucleotides are TGTGCCAGCAGTGTATCGGGGATAAACACTGAAGCTTTCTTT. Translating it yields CASSVSGINTEAFF. Variable domain in full (rest from reference TRBV2 and TRBJ1-1): EPEVTQTPSHQVTQMGQEVILRCVPISNHLYFYWYRQILGQKVEFLVSFYNNEISEKSEIFDDQFSVERPDGSNFTLKIRSTKLEDSAMYFCASSVSGINTEAFFGQGTRLTVV.

The V and J genes are TRBV30 and TRBJ1-2; 12 bases are shared with TRBD1. Trimming cost V 4 bases and J 7 bases; bases outside gene matches: 7. This CDR3 region has 14 residues. CDR1 and CDR2 from the germline V gene are GTSNPN and SVGIG (reference sequence). The CDR3 sequence is CAWTLGQGAIGYTF. The DNA of the CDR3 is TGTGCCTGGACCCTGGGACAGGGGGCAATTGGCTACACCTTC.

The chain has TRBV19 and TRBJ1-2, with 8 bases identical to TRBD1. The germline V gene has CDR1 LNHDA and CDR2 SQIVND (reference sequence). This CDR3 contains 15 residues. Losses at the gene ends were 5 bases for V and 2 bases for J; bases not matched to a gene: 7. CDR3 sequence reads: CASSAFWTGNYGYTF. DNA of the CDR3: TGTGCCAGTAGTGCCTTCTGGACAGGGAACTATGGCTACACCTTC. Full variable domain (remainder filled in from reference TRBV19 and TRBJ1-2): DGGITQSPKYLFRKEGQNVTLSCEQNLNHDAMYWYRQDPGQGLRLIYYSQIVNDFQKGDIAEGYSVSREKKESFPLTVTSAQKNPTAFYLCASSAFWTGNYGYTFGSGTRLTVV.

The chain employs TRBV5-1 and TRBJ2-1, with D possibly matching TRBD1 (6 bases). The germline CDR1 and CDR2 sequences are SGHRS and YFSETQ. The CDR3 is 14 residues long. V was pared by 6 bases and J by 7 bases, with 17 bases between. CDR3 DNA sequence: TGCGCCAGCAATCTTGGGGGCCAGGGTAATGAGCAGTTCTTC. This encodes CASNLGGQGNEQFF. The full variable domain, rest sourced from reference TRBV5-1 and TRBJ2-1, is KAGVTQTPRYLIKTRGQQVTLSCSPISGHRSVSWYQQTPGQGLQFLFEYFSETQRNKGNFPGRFSGRQFSNSRSEMNVSTLELGDSALYLCASNLGGQGNEQFFGPGTRLTVL.

This chain uses TRBV3-1 (or the pseudogene TRBV3-2) with TRBJ1-6; no definite D call. Looked up from germline, CDR1 is LGHDT and CDR2 is YNNKEL (reference sequence). V lost 4 bases and J 5 bases, leaving 3 bases between the germline ends. The CDR3 has 12 residues. CDR3 amino acids: CASSRDNSPLHF. CDR3 nucleotides: TGTGCCAGCAGCCGAGATAATTCACCCCTCCACTTT.

This clone was seen only once. J is TRBJ1-3 and V is TRBV3-1 (or the pseudogene TRBV3-2); D unresolved. The germline V gene has CDR1 LGHDT and CDR2 YNNKEL (reference sequence). The CDR3 is made up of 16 amino acids. Trimming pared 0 bases from V and 1 base from J, leaving 10 bases between. CDR3: CASSQDQAGSGNTIYF. The DNA of the CDR3 is TGTGCCAGCAGCCAAGATCAGGCCGGTTCTGGAAACACCATATATTTT.

The genes are TRBV2 and TRBJ2-7; 7 bases map to TRBD1. The junction had 7 bases not matched to a gene; V was cut back by 5 bases and J by 0 bases. The CDR3 has 15 residues. The germline V gene encodes CDR1 SNHLY and CDR2 FYNNEI. The CDR3 sequence is CASSLRQGISYEQYF. The CDR3 DNA reads TGTGCCAGCAGTCTAAGACAGGGAATCTCCTACGAGCAGTACTTC.

This sequence joins TRBV14 and TRBJ1-2, with 8 positions matching TRBD1. Germline V CDR1 and CDR2: SGHDN, FVKESK. The CDR3 covers 13 residues. J gave up 10 bases and V 0 bases, and 4 bases lay outside the gene matches. CDR3 nucleotide sequence: TGTGCCAGCAGCCAAGAGACAGGGGAGGACTACACCTTC. Translation: CASSQETGEDYTF.